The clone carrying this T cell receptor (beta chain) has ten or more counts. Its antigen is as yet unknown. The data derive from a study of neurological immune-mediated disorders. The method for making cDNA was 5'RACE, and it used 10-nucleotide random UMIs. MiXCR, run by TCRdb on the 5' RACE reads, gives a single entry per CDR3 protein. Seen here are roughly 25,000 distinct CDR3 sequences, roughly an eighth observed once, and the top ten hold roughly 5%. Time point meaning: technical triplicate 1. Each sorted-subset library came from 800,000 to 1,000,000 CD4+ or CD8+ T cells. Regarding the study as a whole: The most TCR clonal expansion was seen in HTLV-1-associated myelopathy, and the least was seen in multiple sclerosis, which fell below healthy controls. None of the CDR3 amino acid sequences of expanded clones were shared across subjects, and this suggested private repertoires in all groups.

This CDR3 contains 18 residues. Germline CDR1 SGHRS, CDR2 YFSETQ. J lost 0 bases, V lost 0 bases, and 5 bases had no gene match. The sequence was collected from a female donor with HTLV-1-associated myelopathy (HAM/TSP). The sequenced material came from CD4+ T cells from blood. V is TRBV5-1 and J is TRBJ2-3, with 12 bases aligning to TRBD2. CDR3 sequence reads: CASSLGLAGAVSTDTQYF. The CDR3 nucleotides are TGCGCCAGCAGCTTGGGACTAGCGGGGGCCGTTAGCACAGATACGCAGTATTTT.